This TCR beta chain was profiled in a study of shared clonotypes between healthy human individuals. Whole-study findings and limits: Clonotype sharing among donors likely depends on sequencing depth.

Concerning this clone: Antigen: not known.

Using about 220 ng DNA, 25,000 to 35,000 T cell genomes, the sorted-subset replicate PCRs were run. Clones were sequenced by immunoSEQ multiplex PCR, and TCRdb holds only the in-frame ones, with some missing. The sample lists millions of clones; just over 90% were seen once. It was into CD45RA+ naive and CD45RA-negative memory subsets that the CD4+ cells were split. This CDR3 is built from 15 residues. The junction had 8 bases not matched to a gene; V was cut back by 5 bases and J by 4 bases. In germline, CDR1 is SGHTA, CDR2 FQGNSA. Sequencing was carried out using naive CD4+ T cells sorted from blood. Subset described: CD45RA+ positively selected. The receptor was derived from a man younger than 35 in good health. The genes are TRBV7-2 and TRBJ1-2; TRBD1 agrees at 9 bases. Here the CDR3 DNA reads TGTGCCAGCAGCCCAACCGGGACAGGGCCCTATGGCTACACCTTC. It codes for CASSPTGTGPYGYTF.